These 17 T cell receptor beta chains originate from one sample sequenced in a study of spatial heterogeneity in lung cancer (dated by TCRdb to 2018 to 2020). The library was built by means of 5' RACE. The sequencing machine was a NextSeq 500. The public reads were run again by TCRdb, first through fastp at Q25 and then through MiXCR, and only productive beta chains were kept. All rows with the same CDR3 protein become a single entry with the most common DNA and genes. Within this sample are under 30,000 distinct CDR3 sequences, with roughly 5.6% of them counted one time only. Approximately 20% of the sample lies in the top ten. In the paper's terms, the time point label means: blood at routine non-recurrence follow-up after resection. TCR sequencing used whole RNA extracted from tumor and nontumor lung tissue, or from cryopreserved PBMC samples, without cell sorting. This sample comprised PBMCs, obtained at follow-up. These TCRs come from a male donor with early-stage non-small cell lung cancer.

Many counts were recorded for this clonotype. The chain joins TRBV18 to TRBJ1-1; D is possibly TRBD1 (6 bases). Deletions cut 8 bases from V and 1 base from J, with 20 bases between. The CDR3 contains 16 residues. Germline CDR1 KGHSH, CDR2 LQKENI. For the CDR3, the DNA is TGTGCCAGCCCGCCAAGAGTGGGGGGCCAGAACACTGAAGCTTTCTTT. Its translation: CASPPRVGGQNTEAFF.

This clonotype was seen many times. This chain uses TRBV5-1 with TRBJ2-3, with D uncertain. The V and J ends lost 1 base and 4 bases respectively, with 7 bases between them. Germline CDR1 is SGHRS and CDR2 is YFSETQ. This CDR3 region has 13 residues. The CDR3 reads CASSLYGSDTQYF. The DNA for the CDR3 is TGCGCCAGCAGCTTGTATGGTTCAGATACGCAGTATTTT.

This clonotype was counted at least ten times. The J gene is TRBJ1-5, the V gene TRBV28; D is unresolved. Germline CDR1 reads MDHEN; CDR2 reads SYDVKM. Trimming stripped 3 bases from V and 6 bases from J, with 15 bases between. CDR3 length equals 15 residues. As DNA, the CDR3 is TGTGCCAGCAGTTTGCTGGGCCGCCAAGGTCAGCCCCAGCATTTT. As protein: CASSLLGRQGQPQHF.

This clonotype was counted at least ten times. This rearrangement joins TRBV3-1 to TRBJ2-2; D is undetermined. V dropped 4 bases and J dropped 6 bases, with 18 bases sitting between them. The length of the CDR3 is 16 residues. Per the germline V gene, CDR1 is LGHDT and CDR2 is YNNKEL (reference sequence). CDR3: CASSLSLAQVAGELFF. Here the CDR3 DNA reads TGTGCCAGCAGCCTATCCCTGGCCCAGGTCGCCGGGGAGCTGTTTTTT.

Ten or more counts support this clonotype. The rearrangement links TRBV16 to TRBJ2-3; the match to TRBD2 covers 8 bases. The J segment lost 0 bases and the V segment lost 0 bases, leaving 11 bases of the junction unmatched. This CDR3 is 19 amino acids long. Germline V CDR1 and CDR2: KGHSY, FQNENV. For the CDR3, the DNA is TGTGCCAGCAGCCAATCCTTTACTAGCGGAACCGGTAGCACAGATACGCAGTATTTT. This encodes CASSQSFTSGTGSTDTQYF.

This clonotype ranks as medium-sized (0.01 to 0.1%). V is TRBV25-1 and J is TRBJ2-2; D unclear. V lost 5 bases and J 4 bases, leaving 17 bases between the germline ends. The CDR3 runs 16 residues. Per germline, CDR1 MGHDK and CDR2 SYGVNS. The CDR3 loop reads CASSRPVNLGTGELFF. In DNA form, the CDR3 reads TGTGCCAGCAGTCGCCCGGTGAATTTAGGCACCGGGGAGCTGTTTTTT.

This clonotype has at least ten counts. This sequence joins TRBV10-3 and TRBJ2-7; no firm D call. Looked up from germline, CDR1 is ENHRY and CDR2 is SYGVKD. V lost 0 bases, J lost 5 bases, and 5 bases lay in between. The CDR3 has 12 residues. The CDR3 region is CAISESPDEQYF. CDR3 nucleotides: TGTGCCATCAGTGAGTCGCCCGACGAGCAGTACTTC.

The J gene is TRBJ2-3, the V gene TRBV5-1; no reliable D call. The CDR3 covers 9 residues. CDR1 is SGHRS and CDR2 is YFSETQ in the germline V gene. The V end lost 10 bases, the J end lost 1 base, and 1 base lay between the germline ends. CDR3 in amino acids: CARTDTQYF. In DNA form, the CDR3 reads TGCGCCCGCACAGATACGCAGTATTTT.

This clonotype was recorded a few times. The genes are TRBV12-3 or TRBV12-4 and TRBJ1-4; 10 bases align to TRBD1. Germline trimming cut 6 bases from V and 8 bases from J; bases unmatched to any gene: 3. The CDR3 runs to 13 residues. In DNA form, the CDR3 reads TGTGCCAGCAGGGGGACAGGGGAAGAAAAACTGTTTTTT. It encodes CASRGTGEEKLFF.

This clonotype has ten or more counts. This chain links TRBV6-2 or TRBV6-3 with TRBJ2-1, with no clear D. Germline V gene sequence: CDR1 MNHEY, CDR2 SVGEGT. There are 15 residues in the CDR3. V lost 4 bases, J lost 5 bases, and 15 bases lay in between. DNA for the CDR3: TGTGCCAGCAGTTCCCCCTTTCTTGTGAACAATGAGCAGTTCTTC. It translates to CASSSPFLVNNEQFF.

This clonotype was recorded at least ten times. The gene calls are TRBV12-3 or TRBV12-4 and TRBJ1-2; D is undetermined. V lost 8 bases to trimming and J lost 5 bases, with 18 bases between them. CDR3 size: 14 residues. This CDR3 is CASGPHGGPYGYTF. Written as DNA, the CDR3 is TGTGCCAGCGGCCCCCACGGCGGACCATATGGCTACACCTTC.

This clonotype has at least ten counts. The rearrangement uses TRBV10-3 and TRBJ2-5; tentative D call: TRBD2 (7 bases). V dropped 6 bases and J dropped 1 base, with 15 bases sitting between them. Germline V lookup: CDR1 ENHRY, CDR2 SYGVKD. CDR3 length: 15 amino acids. This CDR3 is CAIREGRGAQETQYF. CDR3 coding DNA: TGTGCCATCAGAGAGGGACGGGGGGCCCAAGAGACCCAGTACTTC.

This clonotype was seen only a few times. This sequence joins TRBV6-6 and TRBJ2-5, with a weak D call TRBD2 (6 bases). V lost 2 bases, J lost 4 bases, and 8 bases lay in between. The V gene's germline CDR1 is MNHNY and CDR2 SVGAGI (reference sequence). The CDR3 extends over 13 amino acids. CDR3 protein: CASSYREVETQYF. CDR3 nucleotides: TGTGCCAGCAGTTACAGGGAGGTAGAGACCCAGTACTTC.

The chain carries TRBV20-1 and TRBJ2-7, with 7 positions matching TRBD1. CDR3 length: 16 amino acids. J lost 1 base, V lost 6 bases, and 15 bases had no gene match. From germline, CDR1 is DFQATT and CDR2 SNEGSKA (reference sequence). This chain's CDR3 is CSAADLGQHLSYEQYF. In DNA form, the CDR3 reads TGCAGTGCCGCCGACTTGGGACAGCACTTATCCTACGAGCAGTACTTC.

The table lists this clonotype with many counts. This chain uses TRBV7-2 with TRBJ2-1, with TRBD1 as a possible D gene (6 bases). CDR1 and CDR2 from the germline V gene are SGHTA and FQGNSA. The germline V and J ends were trimmed by 1 base and 5 bases, with 6 bases remaining between them. The CDR3 length is 13 residues. CDR3 sequence: CASSLGQDNEQFF. For the CDR3, the DNA is TGTGCCAGCAGCTTAGGACAGGACAATGAGCAGTTCTTC.

The V gene is TRBV5-1, the J gene TRBJ2-3; no definite D call. Germline V gene lookup returns CDR1 SGHRS and CDR2 YFSETQ. Deletions cut 4 bases from V and 7 bases from J, with 7 bases between. The CDR3 loop spans 11 amino acids. The CDR3, as DNA: TGCGCCAGCAGCCAAGAATATACGCAGTATTTT. Translation gives CASSQEYTQYF.

This clonotype was counted ten times or more. The chain has TRBV7-3 and TRBJ1-1; 7 bases fit TRBD1. Germline V gene lookup returns CDR1 SGHTA and CDR2 FQGTGA. The CDR3 consists of 14 residues. With 5 bases clipped from V and 4 bases from J, the junction kept 7 bases outside the gene matches. This CDR3 reads CASSTDRWSTEAFF. CDR3 nucleotide sequence: TGTGCCAGCAGCACGGACAGGTGGAGCACTGAAGCTTTCTTT.